These T cell receptor beta chains were read from a single sample in a study of tumor and adjacent non-tumor tissue in lung cancer. TCRdb recomputed calls from the multiplex PCR reads with MiXCR, one row per CDR3 protein. Among 75,000 to 95,000 distinct CDR3 sequences listed, less than 75% were seen once. Sequencing input: lung tumor tissue. The receptors here all came from a man between 60 and 75 years old with non-small cell lung cancer. CDR3s include the opening cysteine and the closing phenylalanine or tryptophan. A D gene is named only where the DNA matches it firmly. Size is stated for part of the rows, as once, few or many counts, or as a class when the clone is expanded.

D gene: TRBD1
V gene: TRBV11-3
J gene: TRBJ1-1
CDR3 length: 15
clone size: .
CDR3 protein: CSSSTLTGVNTEAFF
CDR3 DNA: TGTTCCAGCAGTACCCTGACAGGGGTGAACACTGAAGCTTTCTTT

D gene: .
V gene: TRBV4-2
J gene: TRBJ1-6
CDR3 length: 17
clone size: .
CDR3 protein: CASSQDLESSYNSPIHF
CDR3 DNA: TGTGCCAGCAGCCAAGATTTGGAGAGCTCCTACAATTCACCCATCCACTTT

D gene: TRBD2
V gene: TRBV11-2
J gene: TRBJ2-2
CDR3 length: 21
clone size: .
CDR3 protein: CASNLVLGGRTSGTNTGELFF
CDR3 DNA: TGTGCCAGCAACTTAGTACTAGGGGGAAGGACTAGCGGGACGAACACCGGGGAGCTGTTTTTT

D gene: TRBD2
V gene: TRBV20-1
J gene: TRBJ2-3
CDR3 length: 16
clone size: few
CDR3 protein: CSAIPATSGYTDTQYF
CDR3 DNA: TGCAGTGCTATACCAGCCACTAGCGGCTACACAGATACGCAGTATTTT

D gene: .
V gene: TRBV29-1
J gene: TRBJ1-4
CDR3 length: 13
clone size: .
CDR3 protein: CNCGVGANEKLFF
CDR3 DNA: TGCAACTGCGGAGTAGGGGCTAATGAAAAACTGTTTTTT

D gene: .
V gene: TRBV6-1
J gene: TRBJ2-3
CDR3 length: 17
clone size: .
CDR3 protein: CATSESATGNVKDTQYF
CDR3 DNA: TGTGCCACTAGTGAATCGGCTACGGGGAATGTGAAAGATACGCAGTATTTT

D gene: TRBD2
V gene: TRBV4-1
J gene: TRBJ2-3
CDR3 length: 18
clone size: .
CDR3 protein: CSSSQVGLAGDGRYTQYF
CDR3 DNA: TGCTCCAGCAGCCAAGTCGGACTAGCGGGGGACGGTCGTTATACGCAGTATTTT

D gene: TRBD2
V gene: TRBV20-1
J gene: TRBJ2-5
CDR3 length: 18
clone size: few
CDR3 protein: CSARDLRRESGGQGTQYF
CDR3 DNA: TGCAGTGCTAGAGATCTAAGGCGGGAGAGTGGAGGCCAAGGGACCCAGTACTTC

D gene: .
V gene: TRBV6-9
J gene: TRBJ1-2
CDR3 length: 19
clone size: .
CDR3 protein: CPSSYCCPPRPTSNYGYTF
CDR3 DNA: .

D gene: .
V gene: TRBV12-3/TRBV12-4
J gene: TRBJ1-3
CDR3 length: 13
clone size: .
CDR3 protein: CASSSAAGNTLYF
CDR3 DNA: TGTGCCAGCAGTTCCGCGGCTGGGAACACCTTATATTTT

D gene: .
V gene: TRBV4-3
J gene: TRBJ2-1
CDR3 length: 14
clone size: .
CDR3 protein: CASSPQGLYNEQFF
CDR3 DNA: TGCGCCAGCAGTCCACAAGGACTTTACAATGAGCAGTTCTTC

D gene: TRBD1
V gene: TRBV12-3/TRBV12-4
J gene: TRBJ1-2
CDR3 length: 14
clone size: .
CDR3 protein: CARSLRQGTRGYTF
CDR3 DNA: TGTGCCAGGAGTCTCAGACAGGGGACGAGAGGCTACACCTTC

D gene: .
V gene: TRBV7-6
J gene: TRBJ1-1
CDR3 length: 14
clone size: many
CDR3 protein: CASSRERFNTEAFF
CDR3 DNA: TGTGCCAGCAGCCGAGAAAGGTTCAACACTGAAGCTTTCTTT

D gene: .
V gene: TRBV4-1
J gene: TRBJ2-5
CDR3 length: 17
clone size: many
CDR3 protein: CASSQDRALESKETQYF
CDR3 DNA: TGCGCCAGCAGCCAAGATCGGGCGCTCGAGAGTAAGGAGACCCAGTACTTC

D gene: .
V gene: TRBV4-3
J gene: TRBJ2-7
CDR3 length: 14
clone size: .
CDR3 protein: CASTQDLGDYEQYF
CDR3 DNA: TGCGCCAGCACTCAAGATTTGGGTGACTACGAGCAGTACTTC

D gene: .
V gene: TRBV5-6
J gene: TRBJ2-7
CDR3 length: 13
clone size: once
CDR3 protein: CARSYDRSYEQYF
CDR3 DNA: TGTGCCAGAAGCTATGACAGATCCTACGAGCAGTATTTC

D gene: .
V gene: TRBV4-1
J gene: TRBJ2-7
CDR3 length: 16
clone size: many
CDR3 protein: CASSRTTLVSSYEQYF
CDR3 DNA: TGCGCCAGCAGCCGAACAACCTTAGTTAGCTCCTACGAGCAGTACTTC

D gene: .
V gene: TRBV11-2
J gene: TRBJ2-1
CDR3 length: 15
clone size: .
CDR3 protein: CASSLVLGSYNEQFF
CDR3 DNA: TGTGCCAGCAGCTTAGTGCTGGGCTCCTACAATGAGCAGTTCTTC

D gene: TRBD1
V gene: TRBV6-2/TRBV6-3
J gene: TRBJ1-2
CDR3 length: 14
clone size: .
CDR3 protein: CASRQQGDNYGHTF
CDR3 DNA: TGTGCCAGCAGGCAACAGGGGGATAACTATGGCCACACCTTC

D gene: .
V gene: TRBV11-2
J gene: TRBJ2-5
CDR3 length: 14
clone size: .
CDR3 protein: CANSSQRRGETQYF
CDR3 DNA: TGTGCCAACAGCTCACAGCGTAGAGGAGAGACTCAGTACTTC

D gene: TRBD2
V gene: TRBV6-6
J gene: TRBJ2-1
CDR3 length: 13
clone size: .
CDR3 protein: CATFSGVYNKQLF
CDR3 DNA: TGTGCAACCTTTAGCGGGGTCTACAATAAGCAGCTCTTC

D gene: .
V gene: TRBV20-1
J gene: TRBJ2-1
CDR3 length: 12
clone size: .
CDR3 protein: CSASATMNEQFF
CDR3 DNA: TGCAGTGCTAGTGCCACAATGAATGAGCAGTTCTTC

D gene: .
V gene: TRBV4-1
J gene: TRBJ1-1
CDR3 length: 13
clone size: .
CDR3 protein: CTSSQGGITEAFF
CDR3 DNA: TGCACAAGCAGCCAAGGGGGGATCACTGAAGCTTTCTTT

D gene: .
V gene: TRBV12-3/TRBV12-4
J gene: TRBJ1-3
CDR3 length: 14
clone size: .
CDR3 protein: CASSLAQTGKTLYF
CDR3 DNA: TGTGCCAGCAGTTTGGCACAAACCGGAAAGACCCTATATTTT

D gene: TRBD2
V gene: TRBV7-2
J gene: TRBJ2-3
CDR3 length: 16
clone size: few
CDR3 protein: CASSSVLAGDADTQYF
CDR3 DNA: TGTGCCAGCAGCTCAGTCCTAGCGGGGGATGCAGATACGCAGTATTTT

D gene: .
V gene: TRBV2
J gene: TRBJ1-1
CDR3 length: 13
clone size: many
CDR3 protein: CASIQVEDTEAFF
CDR3 DNA: TGTGCCAGCATCCAGGTAGAAGACACTGAAGCTTTCTTT

D gene: .
V gene: TRBV29-1
J gene: TRBJ1-1
CDR3 length: 14
clone size: .
CDR3 protein: CSVEDRQGVTEAFF
CDR3 DNA: TGCAGCGTTGAAGATCGGCAAGGGGTCACTGAAGCTTTCTTT

D gene: .
V gene: TRBV7-8
J gene: TRBJ2-6
CDR3 length: 13
clone size: .
CDR3 protein: CASCYRGDNVLTF
CDR3 DNA: TGTGCAAGCTGCTATAGAGGGGACAACGTCCTGACTTTC

D gene: .
V gene: TRBV20-1
J gene: TRBJ1-1
CDR3 length: 11
clone size: many
CDR3 protein: CSARHNTEAFF
CDR3 DNA: TGCAGTGCTCGACATAACACTGAAGCTTTCTTT

D gene: .
V gene: TRBV10-2
J gene: TRBJ2-3
CDR3 length: 11
clone size: many
CDR3 protein: CASSDGDTQYF
CDR3 DNA: TGCGCCAGCAGTGATGGTGATACGCAGTATTTT

D gene: TRBD1
V gene: TRBV11-1
J gene: TRBJ2-1
CDR3 length: 15
clone size: medium-sized
CDR3 protein: CASSSPGTVYNEQFF
CDR3 DNA: TGTGCCAGCAGCTCTCCCGGGACAGTATACAATGAGCAGTTCTTC

D gene: TRBD2
V gene: TRBV7-9
J gene: TRBJ2-1
CDR3 length: 17
clone size: .
CDR3 protein: CASGLGLAATSYNEQSF
CDR3 DNA: TGTGCCAGCGGCCTGGGGCTAGCGGCAACCTCCTACAATGAGCAGTCCTTC

D gene: TRBD1
V gene: TRBV10-3
J gene: TRBJ1-1
CDR3 length: 14
clone size: many
CDR3 protein: CAITETGSDTEAFF
CDR3 DNA: TGTGCCATCACTGAGACAGGGTCAGACACTGAAGCTTTCTTT

D gene: .
V gene: TRBV6-6
J gene: TRBJ2-3
CDR3 length: 12
clone size: .
CDR3 protein: CASSRNSDTQYF
CDR3 DNA: TGTGCCAGCAGTCGCAACTCAGATACCCAGTATTTT

D gene: TRBD2
V gene: TRBV4-1
J gene: TRBJ2-1
CDR3 length: 17
clone size: .
CDR3 protein: CASSQVFSGTGWNEQFF
CDR3 DNA: TGCGCCAGCAGCCAAGTCTTTAGCGGGACGGGGTGGAATGAGCAGTTCTTC

D gene: .
V gene: TRBV18
J gene: TRBJ2-6
CDR3 length: 17
clone size: .
CDR3 protein: CASSPTEGSGGANVLTF
CDR3 DNA: TGTGCCAGCTCACCGACAGAGGGAAGCGGTGGGGCCAACGTCCTGACTTTC

D gene: TRBD1
V gene: TRBV29-1
J gene: TRBJ2-3
CDR3 length: 14
clone size: .
CDR3 protein: CSVSLGTATDTQYF
CDR3 DNA: TGCAGCGTTTCCCTCGGGACAGCCACAGATACGCAGTATTTT

D gene: TRBD2
V gene: TRBV12-3/TRBV12-4
J gene: TRBJ2-1
CDR3 length: 15
clone size: few
CDR3 protein: CASSYGRGAHSEQFF
CDR3 DNA: TGTGCCAGCAGTTATGGGCGGGGGGCCCATAGTGAGCAGTTCTTC

D gene: TRBD2
V gene: TRBV6-2/TRBV6-3
J gene: TRBJ2-3
CDR3 length: 16
clone size: .
CDR3 protein: CASSPSSGGAVDTQYF
CDR3 DNA: TGTGCCAGCAGCCCTTCTAGCGGGGGGGCAGTTGATACGCAGTATTTT

D gene: .
V gene: TRBV20-1
J gene: TRBJ2-7
CDR3 length: 16
clone size: many
CDR3 protein: CSARSAVLGESYEQYF
CDR3 DNA: TGCAGTGCTAGGTCAGCGGTCCTCGGGGAGTCCTACGAGCAGTACTTC

D gene: .
V gene: TRBV11-3
J gene: TRBJ2-3
CDR3 length: 16
clone size: .
CDR3 protein: CASSLGIGAHADTQYF
CDR3 DNA: TGTGCCAGCAGCCTAGGGATAGGGGCTCACGCAGATACGCAGTATTTT